This T cell receptor (beta chain) emerged from a study of T cell responses to AZD1222 COVID-19 vaccine (dated by TCRdb to the early 2020s). Turning to the overall study: Because spike-specific TCR depth and breadth did not differ between the two schedules, AZD1222 recipients who got a second dose at roughly 4 weeks were pooled with those who got a second dose at roughly 12 weeks. TCR sequencing was performed for about 240 trial participants, of whom 200 to 220 were given two doses of AZD1222 and approximately 26 were given two doses of MenACWY control vaccine. Enrollment into the trials was organized by age into subgroups of 18-55, 56-69 and 70-plus years, and those subgroups contained roughly 160, 29 and 62 TCR-sequenced participants, respectively. Results the study describes overall, beyond this receptor: Conclusions about previously exposed vaccinees are limited because only a handful of AZD1222 recipients were SARS-CoV-2 seropositive at baseline. In the small 56-69-year group, the increase in depth fell short of significance, most likely because of low power. Nearly half of unique spike-specific TCRs reportedly recognized epitopes outside regions mutated in the B.1.351 and B.1.1.7 variants. Vaccine-associated CD4 TCRs spanned the whole spike protein, with dominant responses in regions 160-218 and 743-854. Most participants were white British and females outnumbered males, and the authors suggested that clonal diversity may have been underestimated. After two AZD1222 doses, both the breadth and the depth of spike-specific TCRs were significantly higher than at day 0 and than in MenACWY recipients. Because no day 14 peak-response samples were available, the repertoires could be characterized only after the peak T cell response.

The CDR3 regions of human TCRbeta chains were subjected to immunosequencing. On the study's bioinformatics: TCRs in the repertoires were matched against a reference library of SARS-CoV-2-specific TCRs that had been generated with the MIRA antigen-specificity platform. Breadth was defined as the fraction of unique TCRs that were SARS-CoV-2-associated, and depth was defined as the fraction of total T cells that were SARS-CoV-2-associated. Using the MIRA data, every spike-specific TCR was mapped to the spike region that the TCR reacted to and assigned to either a CD4 or a CD8 class. Log10-transformed breadth and depth values were compared by one-way ANOVA with Sidak's multiple comparisons tests. TCRdb re-hosts the immuneACCESS table, in-frame sequences only. Its copies lack some clones; in the studies checked, an unresolved V gene accounts for under half of them, and the cause for the rest is not known. The V and J calls and the clone size are those of that table, but D and trimming were determined from the DNA. For this sample the table gives over 110,000 clones, of which about 91% were detected only once. The top ten clones comprise around 3% of the sample.

This specimen's time point label, interpreted: baseline before first vaccination. Samples from vaccinated people were obtained from the UK trials COV001 and COV002, which included a single-blind randomized controlled phase 2/3 trial of AZD1222 (ChAdOx1 nCoV-19) in healthy adults. For TCRbeta chain sequencing, PBMC samples were collected from trial participants at day 0 and at day 28 after the second dose. Details on this clone: Its antigen target is currently unknown. No clone much larger than this one lies a single base away; base qualities are absent.

The germline V gene sets CDR1 to SNHLY and CDR2 to FYNNEI. V drops 5 bases and J drops 3 bases, leaving 16 bases in between. CDR3 length: 15 amino acids, cysteine to phenylalanine. Only the CDR3 DNA is retained, 45 bases long and in frame from the first base. The chain was built from TRBV2 and TRBJ1-1, with the D gene not confidently named. This receptor was taken from an adult in good health. Here the sequenced sample was peripheral blood, taken on day 0 of AZD1222 vaccination. In nucleotide form, the sequence is TGTGCCAGCAGTCTGACTGTCCCACCCCACACTGAAGCTTTCTTT. Its translation reads: CASSLTVPPHTEAFF.